Shown below are 29 T cell receptor beta chains from a single sample sequenced in a study of blood T cell repertoires in COVID-19. The data were produced by immunoSEQ multiplex PCR, yet TCRdb's version contains in-frame clones alone and is incomplete. The sample has about 210,000 clones, around 91% seen once. Sequenced: peripheral blood. The receptor source for this set is a woman in her forties with acute or convalescent COVID-19.

The chain links TRBV27 to TRBJ2-1; 13 bases agree with TRBD2. V shed 5 bases and J 4 bases; nucleotides not matched to a gene: 2. The CDR3 is made up of 15 amino acids. Germline assignment: CDR1 MNHEY and CDR2 SMNVEV (reference sequence). The CDR3 sequence is CASSGGLAGYNEQFF. The CDR3, as DNA: TGTGCCAGCAGTGGGGGACTAGCGGGGTACAATGAGCAGTTCTTC.

This sequence joins TRBV19 and TRBJ2-2; 7 bases agree with TRBD1. Germline V gives CDR1 LNHDA, CDR2 SQIVND (reference sequence). The CDR3 covers 14 residues. The V and J ends lost 10 bases and 6 bases, in that order; junction bases with no gene match: 11. CDR3 residues: CATRTQGLAGELFF. CDR3 coding DNA: TGTGCCACCCGGACACAGGGGTTGGCCGGGGAGCTGTTTTTT.

This clone was seen once. The chain combines TRBV5-1 with TRBJ1-6; possibly TRBD1 for D (6 bases). Germline loops: CDR1 SGHRS, CDR2 YFSETQ. The CDR3 length is 15 residues. Trimming pared 3 bases from V and 8 bases from J, leaving 15 bases between. The CDR3 DNA follows: TGCGCCAGCAGCTCGACAGGAACCCATGATTCACCCCTCCACTTT. Its protein is CASSSTGTHDSPLHF.

The chain is built from TRBV19 and TRBJ1-1; D might be TRBD1 (6 bases). Trimming stripped 5 bases from V and 3 bases from J, with 25 bases between. CDR3 length equals 18 residues. Germline lookup yields CDR1 LNHDA and CDR2 SQIVND (reference sequence). CDR3 nucleotides: TGTGCCAGTAGTGAGCAGGGGCAGAGAGGAATAATGGACACTGAAGCTTTCTTT. Translating gives CASSEQGQRGIMDTEAFF.

This sequence joins TRBV11-3 and TRBJ2-7, with a possible D match to TRBD1 (5 bases). The V end was cut by 8 bases, the J end by 4 bases, with 18 bases between. Per germline, CDR1 SGHNT and CDR2 YENEEA. The CDR3 sequence is 14 residues long. The chain's CDR3 is CASPLSDTLYEQYV. In DNA, the CDR3 is TGTGCCAGCCCGCTCTCGGACACCTTATACGAGCAGTACGTC.

The chain joins TRBV5-1 to TRBJ1-1, with 8 nucleotides matching TRBD1. V dropped 2 bases and J dropped 2; count of bases not matched to a gene: 5. Germline V gives CDR1 SGHRS, CDR2 YFSETQ. The CDR3 is made up of 15 amino acids. This CDR3 is CASSLTGGFNTEAFF. The CDR3 DNA follows: TGCGCCAGCAGCTTAACAGGGGGATTCAACACTGAAGCTTTCTTT.

The table lists this clone with a few counts. The chain employs TRBV7-8 and TRBJ1-6; 9 bases align to TRBD1. In germline, CDR1 is SGHVS, CDR2 FQNEAQ. The CDR3 extends over 18 amino acids. V lost 1 base and J lost 6; bases outside the gene matches: 10. The CDR3 DNA follows: TGTGCCAGCAGCTTAGGCATTCCGGGACAGGGCCTTAATTCACCCCTCCACTTT. Protein product: CASSLGIPGQGLNSPLHF.

The rearrangement joins TRBV19 to TRBJ1-1; tentative D call: TRBD1 (5 bases). In germline, CDR1 is LNHDA, CDR2 SQIVND (reference sequence). V lost 7 bases to trimming and J lost 11 bases, with 17 bases between them. The CDR3 loop spans 12 amino acids. Here the CDR3 DNA reads TGTGCCAGTAATCCCGGGACTTCGTGGGCTTTCTTT. Translating gives CASNPGTSWAFF.

The rearrangement uses TRBV5-1 and TRBJ2-3, with D unclear. Trimming cost V 3 bases and J 2 bases, with 7 bases left between them. This CDR3 spans 13 amino acids. Germline V gives CDR1 SGHRS, CDR2 YFSETQ. The CDR3 is CASSSPPTDTQYF. CDR3 DNA sequence: TGCGCCAGCAGCTCCCCTCCCACAGATACGCAGTATTTT. Combining the CDR3 with reference TRBV5-1 and TRBJ2-3 gives the whole variable domain KAGVTQTPRYLIKTRGQQVTLSCSPISGHRSVSWYQQTPGQGLQFLFEYFSETQRNKGNFPGRFSGRQFSNSRSEMNVSTLELGDSALYLCASSSPPTDTQYFGPGTRLTVL.

The chain is built from TRBV3-1 (or the pseudogene TRBV3-2) and TRBJ2-7, with a weak D call TRBD2 (5 bases). The CDR3 length is 14 residues. CDR1 and CDR2 (germline): LGHDT, YNNKEL (reference sequence). Trimming left V 1 base short and J 4 bases short, with 11 bases between. The CDR3 region has the DNA TGTGCCAGCAGCCAAGGCGGCGGGCCATACGAGCAGTACGTC. Translating it yields CASSQGGGPYEQYV.

This chain links TRBV5-1 with TRBJ1-3; D possibly corresponds to TRBD1 (5 bases). The CDR3 runs 14 residues. V lost 4 bases and J 4 bases, leaving 12 bases between the germline ends. The germline V gene has CDR1 SGHRS and CDR2 YFSETQ. The DNA of the CDR3 is TGCGCCAGCAGCGACGTAGGGGAAGGAAACACCATATATTTT. Its translation is CASSDVGEGNTIYF.

The V gene is TRBV11-2, the J gene TRBJ2-7; TRBD1 matches 8 bases. CDR1 is SGHAT and CDR2 is FQNNGV in the germline V gene. V dropped 0 bases and J dropped 2; count of bases not matched to a gene: 12. The CDR3 contains 18 residues. CDR3: CASSLDGLGTGRAYEQYV. CDR3 sequence (DNA): TGTGCCAGCAGCTTAGATGGGCTGGGGACAGGTCGCGCCTACGAGCAGTACGTC.

The rearrangement links TRBV6-5 to TRBJ1-2; D possibly corresponds to TRBD1 (5 bases). V shed 0 bases and J shed 7 bases, with 12 bases lying between them. The CDR3 covers 14 residues. The germline CDR1 and CDR2 sequences are MNHEY and SVGAGI. The CDR3 nucleotides read TGTGCCAGCAGTTACTCCCCGACAGCCTTTGGCTACACCTTC. It yields the protein CASSYSPTAFGYTF.

The rearrangement uses TRBV5-1 and TRBJ2-3; 7 nucleotides align to TRBD1. Germline-derived CDR1 and CDR2 are SGHRS and YFSETQ. The CDR3 is 16 residues long. J was trimmed by 5 bases and V by 4 bases; bases with no gene match: 13. CDR3: CASSAEPLRGQDTQYF. CDR3 bases: TGCGCCAGCAGCGCTGAACCCCTAAGGGGGCAAGATACGCAGTATTTT.

The rearrangement links TRBV10-3 to TRBJ2-2; D is perhaps TRBD1 (5 bases). The length of the CDR3 is 15 residues. The ends were cut back, 3 bases at V and 3 bases at J, with 11 bases in the middle. Per the germline V gene, CDR1 is ENHRY and CDR2 is SYGVKD. The CDR3 protein is CAISDSGKDTGELFF. In nucleotides, the CDR3 is TGTGCCATCAGTGACTCAGGGAAGGACACCGGGGAGCTGTTTTTT.

The rearrangement uses TRBV19 and TRBJ2-5; D gene uncertain. The CDR3 totals 15 residues. Per germline, CDR1 LNHDA and CDR2 SQIVND (reference sequence). Trimming removed 6 bases from V and 4 bases from J, with 18 bases in between. DNA of the CDR3: TGTGCCAGTAGCTATCGCTTATGGAGTGGAGAGACCCAGTACTTC. Its protein is CASSYRLWSGETQYF.

The CDR3 sequence: CASSPGGEGYGYTF. The CDR3 bases are TGTGCCAGCTCCCCAGGAGGGGAAGGCTATGGCTACACCTTC. The V call is TRBV19, the J call TRBJ1-2; weak D call: TRBD1 (5 bases). Germline V gene lookup returns CDR1 LNHDA and CDR2 SQIVND (reference sequence). The CDR3 loop spans 14 amino acids. The V and J ends lost 9 bases and 4 bases respectively, with 18 bases between them.

The chain recombines TRBV11-2 with TRBJ2-7; weak D call: TRBD2 (6 bases). This CDR3 contains 15 residues. The germline gives CDR1 SGHAT, CDR2 FQNNGV. Trimming stripped 0 bases from V and 2 bases from J, with 11 bases between. Written as DNA, the CDR3 is TGTGCCAGCAGCTTAGATCTGGGACTGACCTACGAGCAGTACGTC. Translated: CASSLDLGLTYEQYV.

Comment on this clone: Other DNA variants within this sample encode the same CDR3. The chain is built from TRBV5-6 and TRBJ1-3; D call uncertain. Germline V gene lookup returns CDR1 SGHDT and CDR2 YYEEEE. Deletions cut 2 bases from V and 0 bases from J, with 9 bases between. CDR3 length: 15 residues. CDR3 protein: CASSFPGNSGNTIYF. CDR3 sequence (DNA): TGTGCCAGCAGCTTTCCGGGAAACTCTGGAAACACCATATATTTT.

The chain carries TRBV5-1 and TRBJ1-4; 9 positions agree with TRBD1. Germline CDR1 is SGHRS and CDR2 is YFSETQ. This CDR3 comprises 16 residues. J was trimmed by 3 bases and V by 4 bases; bases with no gene match: 7. In DNA form, the CDR3 reads TGCGCCAGCAGCCGGGACAGGGTGATGGCTAATGAAAAACTGTTTTTT. This encodes CASSRDRVMANEKLFF. Combining the CDR3 with reference TRBV5-1 and TRBJ1-4 gives the whole variable domain KAGVTQTPRYLIKTRGQQVTLSCSPISGHRSVSWYQQTPGQGLQFLFEYFSETQRNKGNFPGRFSGRQFSNSRSEMNVSTLELGDSALYLCASSRDRVMANEKLFFGSGTQLSVL.

The CDR3 protein is CSVTTGDNDYGYTF. DNA for the CDR3: TGCAGCGTAACTACAGGGGACAACGACTATGGCTACACCTTC. V gene TRBV29-1 combines with J gene TRBJ1-2; 7 bases match TRBD1. Germline V gene sequence: CDR1 SQVTM, CDR2 ANQGSEA. The CDR3 is 14 residues long. Losses at the gene ends were 6 bases for V and 3 bases for J; bases not matched to a gene: 10.

The rearrangement uses TRBV2 and TRBJ1-2, with 10 bases aligning to TRBD1. The CDR3 is made up of 13 amino acids. V lost 5 bases and J lost 7; bases outside the gene matches: 4. The germline V gene has CDR1 SNHLY and CDR2 FYNNEI. In DNA, the CDR3 is TGTGCCAGCAGTCGCGGACAGGGGGGTGGCTACACCTTC. Its protein product is CASSRGQGGGYTF. The full variable domain, with the rest looked up from reference TRBV2 and TRBJ1-2, is EPEVTQTPSHQVTQMGQEVILRCVPISNHLYFYWYRQILGQKVEFLVSFYNNEISEKSEIFDDQFSVERPDGSNFTLKIRSTKLEDSAMYFCASSRGQGGGYTFGSGTRLTVV.

V gene TRBV7-8 combines with J gene TRBJ1-2; 10 bases agree with TRBD1. The CDR3 totals 15 residues. V lost 5 bases, J lost 8 bases, and 11 bases stayed unmatched. In germline, CDR1 is SGHVS, CDR2 FQNEAQ. CDR3 bases: TGTGCCAGCAGCCTACGTACGGACAGGGGGACGGGCTACACCTTC. It codes for CASSLRTDRGTGYTF.

The chain uses TRBV3-1 (or the pseudogene TRBV3-2) and TRBJ2-2; D may be TRBD2 (6 bases). The CDR3 is 15 residues long. Trimming pared 0 bases from V and 6 bases from J, leaving 11 bases between. In germline, CDR1 is LGHDT, CDR2 YNNKEL (reference sequence). The CDR3 reads CASSQDSGNSGELFF. CDR3 nucleotides: TGTGCCAGCAGCCAAGATAGCGGTAATTCCGGGGAGCTGTTTTTT.

V and J are TRBV6-6 and TRBJ2-1; 13 bases align to TRBD2. CDR1 MNHNY and CDR2 SVGAGI come from the germline V gene (reference sequence). V trimming: 5 bases; J trimming: 3 bases; junction bases outside the gene matches: 19. The CDR3 consists of 21 residues. The CDR3 spells CASSQTFFGLAGATHYNEQFF. The CDR3 DNA sequence: TGTGCCAGCAGTCAGACCTTTTTCGGACTAGCGGGGGCTACCCACTACAATGAGCAGTTCTTC.

A remark on this clone: Additional DNA sequences in this sample encode the identical CDR3. This chain joins TRBV5-1 and TRBJ1-1; D gene unclear. The CDR3 loop spans 13 amino acids. Germline assignment: CDR1 SGHRS and CDR2 YFSETQ. V was shortened by 0 bases and J by 1 base, with 4 bases between the two germline ends. CDR3: CASSLAGNTEAFF. The CDR3, as DNA: TGCGCCAGCAGCTTGGCGGGGAACACTGAAGCTTTCTTT.

The chain employs TRBV5-6 and TRBJ1-2, with 7 bases identical to TRBD1. After removal of 6 bases from V and 6 bases from J, the junction contained 5 bases not matched to a gene. The CDR3 loop spans 12 amino acids. From germline, CDR1 is SGHDT and CDR2 YYEEEE. Here the CDR3 reads CASTLQGDGYTF. The DNA for the CDR3 is TGTGCCAGCACGTTGCAGGGGGATGGCTACACCTTC.

The CDR3 spells CASSLIGGSSEQYV. The CDR3 bases are TGTGCCAGCAGCTTAATAGGGGGCTCCTCCGAGCAGTACGTC. The gene calls are TRBV7-2 and TRBJ2-7; 7 nucleotides match TRBD1. CDR3 size: 14 residues. CDR1 and CDR2 from the germline V gene are SGHTA and FQGNSA.

The gene calls are TRBV30 and TRBJ1-5; D gene unclear. This CDR3 is built from 14 residues. Germline-derived CDR1 and CDR2 are GTSNPN and SVGIG (reference sequence). Trimming took 2 bases from V and 1 from J, leaving 9 bases between them. Here the CDR3 reads CAWSKRESNQPQHF. The CDR3 nucleotides are TGTGCCTGGAGTAAGCGCGAGAGCAATCAGCCCCAGCATTTT.